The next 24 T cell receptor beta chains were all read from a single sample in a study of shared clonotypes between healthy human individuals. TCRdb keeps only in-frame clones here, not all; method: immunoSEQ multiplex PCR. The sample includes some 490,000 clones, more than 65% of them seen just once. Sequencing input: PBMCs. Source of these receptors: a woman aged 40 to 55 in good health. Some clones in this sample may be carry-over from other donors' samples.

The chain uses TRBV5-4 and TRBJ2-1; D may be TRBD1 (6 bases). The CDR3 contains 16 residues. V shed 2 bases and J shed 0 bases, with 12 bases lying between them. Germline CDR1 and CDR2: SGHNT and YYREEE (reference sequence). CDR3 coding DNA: TGTGCCAGCAGCTTAGGGGGTCACAGCTCCTACAATGAGCAGTTCTTC. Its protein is CASSLGGHSSYNEQFF.

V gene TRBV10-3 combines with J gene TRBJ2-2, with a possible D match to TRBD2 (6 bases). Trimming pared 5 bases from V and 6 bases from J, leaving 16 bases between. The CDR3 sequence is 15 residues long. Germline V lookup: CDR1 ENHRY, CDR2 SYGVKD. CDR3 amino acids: CAISSLGGRAGELFF. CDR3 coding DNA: TGTGCCATCAGTTCCCTCGGGGGTAGAGCCGGGGAGCTGTTTTTT.

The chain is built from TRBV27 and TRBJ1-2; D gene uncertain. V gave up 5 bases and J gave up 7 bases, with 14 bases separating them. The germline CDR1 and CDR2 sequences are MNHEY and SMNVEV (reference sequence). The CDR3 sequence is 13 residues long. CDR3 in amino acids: CASSPTHAIGYTF. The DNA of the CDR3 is TGTGCCAGCAGTCCCACCCACGCGATTGGCTACACCTTC.

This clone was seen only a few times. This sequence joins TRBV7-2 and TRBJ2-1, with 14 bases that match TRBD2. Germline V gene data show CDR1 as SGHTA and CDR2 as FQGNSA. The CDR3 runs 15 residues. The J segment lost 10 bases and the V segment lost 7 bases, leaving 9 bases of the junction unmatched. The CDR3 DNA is TGTGCCAGCATCAATCAAAGACTAGCGGGAGGGGAGCAGTTCTTC. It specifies CASINQRLAGGEQFF.

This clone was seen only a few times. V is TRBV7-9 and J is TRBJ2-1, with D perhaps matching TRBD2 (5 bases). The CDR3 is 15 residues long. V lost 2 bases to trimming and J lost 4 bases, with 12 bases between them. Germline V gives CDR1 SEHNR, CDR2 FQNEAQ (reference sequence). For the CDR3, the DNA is TGTGCCAGCAGCTTACGAGGGCAGGCGTACAATGAGCAGTTCTTC. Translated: CASSLRGQAYNEQFF. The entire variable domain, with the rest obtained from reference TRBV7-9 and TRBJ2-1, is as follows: DTGVSQNPRHKITKRGQNVTFRCDPISEHNRLYWYRQTLGQGPEFLTYFQNEAQLEKSRLLSDRFSAERPKGSFSTLEIQRTEQGDSAMYLCASSLRGQAYNEQFFGPGTRLTVL.

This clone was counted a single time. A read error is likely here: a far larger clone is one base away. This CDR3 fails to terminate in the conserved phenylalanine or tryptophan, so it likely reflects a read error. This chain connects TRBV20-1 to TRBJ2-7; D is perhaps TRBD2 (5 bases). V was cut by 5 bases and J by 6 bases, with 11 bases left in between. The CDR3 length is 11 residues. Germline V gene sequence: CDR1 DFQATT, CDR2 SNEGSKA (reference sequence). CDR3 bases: TGCAGTGCTCCCGGACTCTCCGAGCAGTACTTA. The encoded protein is CSAPGLSEQYL.

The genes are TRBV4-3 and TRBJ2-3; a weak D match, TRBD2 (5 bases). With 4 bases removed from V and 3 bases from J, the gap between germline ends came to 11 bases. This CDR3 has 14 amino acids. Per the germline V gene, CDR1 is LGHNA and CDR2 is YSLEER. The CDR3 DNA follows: TGCGCCAGCAGCCGAGGACGGGGAACAGATACGCAGTATTTT. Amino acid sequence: CASSRGRGTDTQYF.

The CDR3 region is CASRRGLAGVSEQFF. CDR3 DNA: TGTGCCAGCCGACGAGGACTAGCGGGAGTCAGTGAGCAGTTCTTC. The chain is built from TRBV6-1 and TRBJ2-1; the match to TRBD2 covers 13 bases. The junction had 10 bases not matched to a gene; V was cut back by 8 bases and J by 9 bases. From germline, CDR1 is MNHNS and CDR2 SASEGT. The CDR3 spans 15 residues.

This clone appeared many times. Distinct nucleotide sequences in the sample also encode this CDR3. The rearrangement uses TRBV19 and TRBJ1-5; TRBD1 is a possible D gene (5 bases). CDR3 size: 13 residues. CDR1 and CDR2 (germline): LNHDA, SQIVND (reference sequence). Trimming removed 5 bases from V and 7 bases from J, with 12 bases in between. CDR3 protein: CASSAGWRQPQHF. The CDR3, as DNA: TGTGCCAGTAGTGCAGGGTGGCGGCAGCCCCAGCATTTT.

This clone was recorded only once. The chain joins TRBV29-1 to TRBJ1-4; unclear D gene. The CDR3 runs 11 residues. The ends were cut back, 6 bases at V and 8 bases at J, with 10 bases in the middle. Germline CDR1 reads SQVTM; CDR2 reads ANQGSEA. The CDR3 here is CSVEVGEKLFF. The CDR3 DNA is TGCAGCGTGGAGGTCGGGGAAAAACTGTTTTTT.

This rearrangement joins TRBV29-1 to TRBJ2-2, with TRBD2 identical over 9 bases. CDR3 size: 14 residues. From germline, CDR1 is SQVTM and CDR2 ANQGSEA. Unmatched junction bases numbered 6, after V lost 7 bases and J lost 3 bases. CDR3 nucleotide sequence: TGCAGCGGCGCCGGGACTAGCCACACCGGGGAGCTGTTTTTT. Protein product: CSGAGTSHTGELFF.

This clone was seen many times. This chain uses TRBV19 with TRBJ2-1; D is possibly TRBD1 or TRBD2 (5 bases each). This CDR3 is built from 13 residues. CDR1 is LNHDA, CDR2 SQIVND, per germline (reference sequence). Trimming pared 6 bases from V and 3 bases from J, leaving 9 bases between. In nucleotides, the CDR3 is TGTGCCAGTAGAGGGGACCTCTACAATGAGCAGTTCTTC. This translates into CASRGDLYNEQFF. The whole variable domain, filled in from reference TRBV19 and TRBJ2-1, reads DGGITQSPKYLFRKEGQNVTLSCEQNLNHDAMYWYRQDPGQGLRLIYYSQIVNDFQKGDIAEGYSVSREKKESFPLTVTSAQKNPTAFYLCASRGDLYNEQFFGPGTRLTVL.

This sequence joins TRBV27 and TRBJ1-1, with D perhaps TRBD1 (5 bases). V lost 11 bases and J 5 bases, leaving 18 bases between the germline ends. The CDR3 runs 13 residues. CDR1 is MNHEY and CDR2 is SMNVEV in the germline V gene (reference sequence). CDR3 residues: CAGTGRGKTEAFF. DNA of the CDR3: TGTGCCGGCACCGGACGGGGGAAAACTGAAGCTTTCTTT.

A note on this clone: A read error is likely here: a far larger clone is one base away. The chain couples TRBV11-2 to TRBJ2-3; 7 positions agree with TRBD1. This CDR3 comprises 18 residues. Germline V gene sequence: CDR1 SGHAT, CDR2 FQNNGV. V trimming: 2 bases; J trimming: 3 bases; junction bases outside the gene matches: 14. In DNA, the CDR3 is TGTGCCAGCAGCTTAACGTCTCCTAAGTACAGGGGAACAGATACGCAGTATTTT. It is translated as CASSLTSPKYRGTDTQYF.

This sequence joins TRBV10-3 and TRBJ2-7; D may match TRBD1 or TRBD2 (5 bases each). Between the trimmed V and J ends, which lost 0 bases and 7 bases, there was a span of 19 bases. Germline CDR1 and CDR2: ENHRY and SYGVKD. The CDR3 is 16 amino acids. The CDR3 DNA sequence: TGTGCCATCAGTGAGTCCGTAGGGACGGCGTTCGGAGAGCAGTACTTC. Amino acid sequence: CAISESVGTAFGEQYF.

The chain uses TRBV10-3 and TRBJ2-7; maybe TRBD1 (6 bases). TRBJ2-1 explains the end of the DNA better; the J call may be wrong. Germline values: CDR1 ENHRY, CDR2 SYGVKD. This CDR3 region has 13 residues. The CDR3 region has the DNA TGTGCCATCAGCGCTGTACAGGGCTATGAGCAGTTCTTC. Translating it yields CAISAVQGYEQFF.

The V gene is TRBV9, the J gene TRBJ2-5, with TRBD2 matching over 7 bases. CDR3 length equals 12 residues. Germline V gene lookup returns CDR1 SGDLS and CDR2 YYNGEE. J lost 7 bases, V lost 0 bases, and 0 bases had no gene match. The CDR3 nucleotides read TGTGCCAGCAGCGTAGGGGAGGGGACCCAGTACTTC. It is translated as CASSVGEGTQYF. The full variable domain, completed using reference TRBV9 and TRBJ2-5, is DSGVTQTPKHLITATGQRVTLRCSPRSGDLSVYWYQQSLDQGLQFLIQYYNGEERAKGNILERFSAQQFPDLHSELNLSSLELGDSALYFCASSVGEGTQYFGPGTRLLVL.

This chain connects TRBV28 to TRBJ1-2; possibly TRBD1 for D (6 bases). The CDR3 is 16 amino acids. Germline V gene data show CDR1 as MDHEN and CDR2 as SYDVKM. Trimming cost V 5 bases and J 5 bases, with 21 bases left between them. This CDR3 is CASSPALTTGPYGYTF. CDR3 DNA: TGTGCCAGCAGTCCCGCCTTGACGACAGGACCATATGGCTACACCTTC.

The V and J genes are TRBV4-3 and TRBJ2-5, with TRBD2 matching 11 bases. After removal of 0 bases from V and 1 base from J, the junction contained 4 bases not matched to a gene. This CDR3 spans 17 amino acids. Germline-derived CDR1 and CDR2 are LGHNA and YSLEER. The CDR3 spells CASSQDHTSGSQETQYF. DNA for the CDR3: TGCGCCAGCAGCCAAGATCACACTAGCGGGAGCCAAGAGACCCAGTACTTC.

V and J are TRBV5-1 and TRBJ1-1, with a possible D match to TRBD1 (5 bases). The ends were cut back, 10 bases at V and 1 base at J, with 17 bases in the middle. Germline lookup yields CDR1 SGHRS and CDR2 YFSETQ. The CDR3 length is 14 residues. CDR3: CASGDGRRNTEAFF. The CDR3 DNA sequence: TGCGCCTCGGGGGACGGGAGGAGGAACACTGAAGCTTTCTTT.

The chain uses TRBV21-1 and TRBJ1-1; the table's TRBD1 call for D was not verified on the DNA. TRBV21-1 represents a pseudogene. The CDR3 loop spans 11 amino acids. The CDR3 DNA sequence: TGTGCCAGCAGCACACCGAAAGGGGGTCCCTTT. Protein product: CASSTPKGGPF.

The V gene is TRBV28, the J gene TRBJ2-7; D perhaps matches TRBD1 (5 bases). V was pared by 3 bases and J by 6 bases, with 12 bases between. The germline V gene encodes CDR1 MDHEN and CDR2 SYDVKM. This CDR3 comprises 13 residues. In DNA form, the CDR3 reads TGTGCCAGCAGTTTCTCGTACAGGTCCGAGCAGTACTTC. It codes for CASSFSYRSEQYF.

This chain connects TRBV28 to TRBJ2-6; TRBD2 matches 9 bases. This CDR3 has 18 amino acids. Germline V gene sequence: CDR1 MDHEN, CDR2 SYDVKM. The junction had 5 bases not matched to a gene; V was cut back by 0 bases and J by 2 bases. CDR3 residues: CASSLWAGGLTGANVLTF. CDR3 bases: TGTGCCAGCAGTTTATGGGCGGGAGGGCTAACTGGGGCCAACGTCCTGACTTTC. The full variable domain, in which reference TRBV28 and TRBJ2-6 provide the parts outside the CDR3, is DVKVTQSSRYLVKRTGEKVFLECVQDMDHENMFWYRQDPGLGLRLIYFSYDVKMKEKGDIPEGYSVSREKKERFSLILESASTNQTSMYLCASSLWAGGLTGANVLTFGAGSRLTVL.

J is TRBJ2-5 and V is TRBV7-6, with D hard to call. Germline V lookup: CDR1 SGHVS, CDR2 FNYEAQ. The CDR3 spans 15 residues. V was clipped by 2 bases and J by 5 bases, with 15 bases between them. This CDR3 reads CASSLLVGRGETQYF. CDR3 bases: TGTGCCAGCAGCTTATTGGTAGGGCGTGGGGAGACCCAGTACTTC.